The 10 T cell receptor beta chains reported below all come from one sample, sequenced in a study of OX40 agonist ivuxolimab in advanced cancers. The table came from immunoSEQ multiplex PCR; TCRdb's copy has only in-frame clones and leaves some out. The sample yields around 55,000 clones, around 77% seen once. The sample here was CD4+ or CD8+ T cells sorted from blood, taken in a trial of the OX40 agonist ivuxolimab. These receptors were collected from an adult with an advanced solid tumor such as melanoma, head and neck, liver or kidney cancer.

CDR3 in amino acids: CATRLAGANTGELFF. CDR3 DNA sequence: TGTGCCACTAGACTAGCGGGAGCGAACACCGGGGAGCTGTTTTTT. The chain joins TRBV19 to TRBJ2-2; 12 nucleotides match TRBD2. V trimming: 10 bases; J trimming: 0 bases; junction bases outside the gene matches: 3. The CDR3 consists of 15 residues. Per germline, CDR1 LNHDA and CDR2 SQIVND (reference sequence).

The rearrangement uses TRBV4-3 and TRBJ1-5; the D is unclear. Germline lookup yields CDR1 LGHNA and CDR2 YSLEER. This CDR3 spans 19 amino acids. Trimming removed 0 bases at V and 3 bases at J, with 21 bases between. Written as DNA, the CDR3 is TGCGCCAGCAGCCAAGATTGGTTAAGACTGAGGGAATACAATCAGCCCCAGCATTTT. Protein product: CASSQDWLRLREYNQPQHF.

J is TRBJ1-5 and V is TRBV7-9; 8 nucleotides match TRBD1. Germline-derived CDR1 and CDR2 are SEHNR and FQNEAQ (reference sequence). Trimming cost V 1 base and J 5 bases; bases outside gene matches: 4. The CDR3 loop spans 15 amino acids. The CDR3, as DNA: TGTGCCAGCAGCTTAGGGGGGACAGGTGATCAGCCCCAGCATTTT. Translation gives CASSLGGTGDQPQHF.

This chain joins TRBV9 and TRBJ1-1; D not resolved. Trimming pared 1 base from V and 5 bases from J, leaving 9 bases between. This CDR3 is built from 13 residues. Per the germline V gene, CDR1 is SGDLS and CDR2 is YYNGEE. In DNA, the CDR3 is TGTGCCAGCAGCGTAACTTGGAGGACTGAAGCTTTCTTT. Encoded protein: CASSVTWRTEAFF.

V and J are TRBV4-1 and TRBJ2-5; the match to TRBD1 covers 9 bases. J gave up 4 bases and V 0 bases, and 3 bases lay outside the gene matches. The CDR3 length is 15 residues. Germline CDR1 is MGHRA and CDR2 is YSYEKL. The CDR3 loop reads CASSQDGQGRETQYF. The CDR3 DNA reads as TGCGCCAGCAGCCAAGATGGACAGGGGAGAGAGACCCAGTACTTC.

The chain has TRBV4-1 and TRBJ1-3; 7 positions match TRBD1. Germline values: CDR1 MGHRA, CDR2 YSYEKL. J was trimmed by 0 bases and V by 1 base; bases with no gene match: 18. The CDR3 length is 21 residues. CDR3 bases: TGCGCCAGCAGCCAAGCTAAAAGGGGAACTACAGGGGCCGACTCTGGAAACACCATATATTTT. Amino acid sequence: CASSQAKRGTTGADSGNTIYF.

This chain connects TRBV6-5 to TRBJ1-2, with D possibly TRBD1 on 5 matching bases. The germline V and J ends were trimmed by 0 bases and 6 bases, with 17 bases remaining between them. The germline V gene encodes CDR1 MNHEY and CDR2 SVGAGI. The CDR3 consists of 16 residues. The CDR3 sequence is CASSYSLGGRTHGYTF. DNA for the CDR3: TGTGCCAGCAGTTACTCTCTCGGAGGCAGGACACATGGCTACACCTTC.

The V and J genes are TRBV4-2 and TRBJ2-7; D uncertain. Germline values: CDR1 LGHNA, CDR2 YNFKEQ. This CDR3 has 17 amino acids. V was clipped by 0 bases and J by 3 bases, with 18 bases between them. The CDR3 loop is CASSQDLGLGNFYEQYF. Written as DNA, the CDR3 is TGTGCCAGCAGCCAAGATCTTGGTTTGGGAAACTTCTACGAGCAGTACTTC.

CDR3 sequence reads: CASARWTDLLGYTF. The CDR3 DNA is TGTGCCAGTGCCCGTTGGACAGACCTCTTAGGCTACACCTTC. This chain uses TRBV19 with TRBJ1-2, with a possible D match to TRBD1 (6 bases). Germline CDR1 reads LNHDA; CDR2 reads SQIVND (reference sequence). The CDR3 contains 14 residues. Trimming stripped 8 bases from V and 8 bases from J, with 21 bases between.

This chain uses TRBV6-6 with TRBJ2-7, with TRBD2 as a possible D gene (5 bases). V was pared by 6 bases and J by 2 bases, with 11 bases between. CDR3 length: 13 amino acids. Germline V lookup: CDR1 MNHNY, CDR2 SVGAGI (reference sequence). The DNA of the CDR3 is TGTGCCAGCAGGGACTCGAAGACCTACGAGCAGTACTTC. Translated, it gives CASRDSKTYEQYF.